These 32 T cell receptor beta chains were all obtained from the same sample, sequenced in a study of T cell responses to AZD1222 COVID-19 vaccine. Clones were sequenced by immunoSEQ multiplex PCR, and TCRdb holds only the in-frame ones, with some missing. The sample records tens of thousands of clones, 89% being singletons. The source was peripheral blood, collected 28 days after the second AZD1222 dose. The receptors come from an adult who received the AZD1222 COVID-19 vaccine.

The chain is built from TRBV21-1 and TRBJ2-2; the table names TRBD2, a call not compared with the DNA. TRBV21-1 is a recognized pseudogene. The CDR3 sequence is 16 residues long. CDR3 protein: CASTIWDSSDTGELFF. For the CDR3, the DNA is TGTGCCAGCACCATTTGGGACTCTTCGGACACCGGGGAGCTGTTTTTT.

In its sample, this clone was seen a few times. The J gene is TRBJ2-2, the V gene TRBV18; perhaps TRBD1 as D (6 bases). CDR1 and CDR2 (germline): KGHSH, LQKENI. V was clipped by 2 bases and J by 6 bases, with 25 bases between them. The length of the CDR3 is 19 residues. The CDR3 DNA reads TGTGCCAGCTCACCAGTCATTGTCAGCAGGGGCGGTAATGCCGGGGAGCTGTTTTTT. Translated: CASSPVIVSRGGNAGELFF.

V and J are TRBV28 and TRBJ1-5; 7 bases are shared with TRBD1. The CDR3 loop spans 16 amino acids. Trimming at V came to 2 bases and at J to 0 bases, leaving 4 bases not matched to a gene. CDR1 and CDR2 from the germline V gene are MDHEN and SYDVKM. CDR3 loop: CASSLTTGYSNQPQHF. The CDR3 region has the DNA TGTGCCAGCAGTTTAACGACAGGGTATAGCAATCAGCCCCAGCATTTT.

This clone was picked up one time. The chain couples TRBV20-1 to TRBJ2-5; 15 bases are a match to TRBD2. J was trimmed by 5 bases and V by 3 bases; bases with no gene match: 10. This CDR3 region has 17 residues. Per germline, CDR1 DFQATT and CDR2 SNEGSKA (reference sequence). CDR3 sequence: CSASGGLAGGMEETQYF. CDR3 in DNA: TGCAGTGCTAGTGGCGGACTAGCGGGAGGGATGGAGGAGACCCAGTACTTC.

This rearrangement joins TRBV5-1 to TRBJ2-7, with a possible D match to TRBD1 (6 bases). CDR3 length equals 15 residues. Germline V gives CDR1 SGHRS, CDR2 YFSETQ. The germline V and J ends were trimmed by 4 bases and 2 bases, with 16 bases remaining between them. DNA for the CDR3: TGCGCCAGCAGCATCGGACAGCCGACCACCTACGAGCAGTACTTC. It encodes CASSIGQPTTYEQYF. Supplemented by reference TRBV5-1 and TRBJ2-7, the full variable domain reads KAGVTQTPRYLIKTRGQQVTLSCSPISGHRSVSWYQQTPGQGLQFLFEYFSETQRNKGNFPGRFSGRQFSNSRSEMNVSTLELGDSALYLCASSIGQPTTYEQYFGPGTRLTVT.

The CDR3 reads CSAVGQTNTEAFF. In DNA, the CDR3 is TGCAGCGCCGTAGGGCAGACGAACACTGAAGCTTTCTTT. The chain has TRBV29-1 and TRBJ1-1; no clear D. The V and J ends lost 7 bases and 1 base respectively, with 13 bases between them. This CDR3 has 13 amino acids. Germline V gives CDR1 SQVTM, CDR2 ANQGSEA.

The chain couples TRBV28 to TRBJ1-2; no clear D. The CDR3 is 12 amino acids. Trimming removed 2 bases at V and 7 bases at J, with 8 bases between. Germline CDR1 reads MDHEN; CDR2 reads SYDVKM. This CDR3 is CASSLAVSGYTF. CDR3 sequence (DNA): TGTGCCAGCAGTTTAGCGGTGAGTGGCTACACCTTC.

This sequence joins TRBV11-2 and TRBJ2-2, with 8 bases aligning to TRBD2. This CDR3 has 15 amino acids. Germline-derived CDR1 and CDR2 are SGHAT and FQNNGV. J gave up 0 bases and V 5 bases, and 2 bases lay outside the gene matches. The CDR3 nucleotides are TGTGCCAGCAGCGCGACTAGCGCGAACACCGGGGAGCTGTTTTTT. It specifies CASSATSANTGELFF.

CDR3 sequence (DNA): TGTGCCAGCAGCCCCGGGGTCTCTGGAAACACCATATATTTT. Translating gives CASSPGVSGNTIYF. This chain links TRBV7-9 with TRBJ1-3; D ambiguous. CDR1 is SEHNR and CDR2 is FQNEAQ in the germline V gene (reference sequence). The CDR3 sequence is 14 residues long. Between the trimmed V and J ends, which lost 5 bases and 0 bases, there was a span of 8 bases. Combining the CDR3 with reference TRBV7-9 and TRBJ1-3 gives the whole variable domain DTGVSQNPRHKITKRGQNVTFRCDPISEHNRLYWYRQTLGQGPEFLTYFQNEAQLEKSRLLSDRFSAERPKGSFSTLEIQRTEQGDSAMYLCASSPGVSGNTIYFGEGSWLTVV.

V is TRBV3-1 (or the pseudogene TRBV3-2) and J is TRBJ1-1, with D unresolved. From germline, CDR1 is LGHDT and CDR2 YNNKEL (reference sequence). CDR3 size: 14 residues. With 1 base removed from V and 1 base from J, the gap between germline ends came to 7 bases. The CDR3 DNA reads TGTGCCAGCAGCCAAGGACAAGAGAACACTGAAGCTTTCTTT. Protein product: CASSQGQENTEAFF.

The chain uses TRBV7-8 and TRBJ2-7; 8 bases align to TRBD2. V dropped 3 bases and J dropped 2; count of bases not matched to a gene: 9. Germline V lookup: CDR1 SGHVS, CDR2 FQNEAQ. This CDR3 has 16 residues. DNA of the CDR3: TGTGCCAGCAGCTTGGCCGGCCGGGGGGGGACCTACGAGCAGTACTTC. This encodes CASSLAGRGGTYEQYF.

This chain connects TRBV27 to TRBJ1-1; D gene unclear. The CDR3 is 13 amino acids. The V end lost 4 bases, the J end lost 2 bases, and 8 bases lay between the germline ends. The germline V gene has CDR1 MNHEY and CDR2 SMNVEV (reference sequence). The CDR3 loop is CASSYSINTEAFF. In DNA form, the CDR3 reads TGTGCCAGCAGTTATTCGATTAACACTGAAGCTTTCTTT.

In the case of this clone: The junction differs from germline at one of its ends, possibly a read error. The chain uses TRBV5-1 and TRBJ1-1, with TRBD1 as a possible D gene (6 bases). CDR1 is SGHRS and CDR2 is YFSETQ in the germline V gene. The CDR3 spans 16 residues. The CDR3 nucleotides read TGCGCCAGCACCTTGGGGGCAGGGGAGGGGAACACTGAAGCTTTCTTT. Protein product: CASTLGAGEGNTEAFF. Complete variable domain (other parts from reference TRBV5-1 and TRBJ1-1): KAGVTQTPRYLIKTRGQQVTLSCSPISGHRSVSWYQQTPGQGLQFLFEYFSETQRNKGNFPGRFSGRQFSNSRSEMNVSTLELGDSALYLCASTLGAGEGNTEAFFGQGTRLTVV.

This chain joins TRBV7-2 and TRBJ2-3; D tentatively reads TRBD1 or TRBD2 (5 bases each). The V gene lost 1 base and the J gene lost 0 bases, with 8 bases spanning the gap. The CDR3 spans 15 residues. The germline CDR1 and CDR2 sequences are SGHTA and FQGNSA. The CDR3 loop is CASSLERGSTDTQYF. For the CDR3, the DNA is TGTGCCAGCAGCTTAGAGAGGGGAAGCACAGATACGCAGTATTTT. Drawing the rest from reference TRBV7-2 and TRBJ2-3, the complete variable domain is GAGVSQSPSNKVTEKGKDVELRCDPISGHTALYWYRQSLGQGLEFLIYFQGNSAPDKSGLPSDRFSAERTGGSVSTLTIQRTQQEDSAVYLCASSLERGSTDTQYFGPGTRLTVL.

The rearrangement links TRBV5-1 to TRBJ1-2; weak D call: TRBD1 (5 bases). CDR3 length: 15 residues. Germline V gene sequence: CDR1 SGHRS, CDR2 YFSETQ. Deletions cut 0 bases from V and 6 bases from J, with 15 bases between. CDR3 in amino acids: CASSLALGVGDGYTF. CDR3 DNA sequence: TGCGCCAGCAGCTTGGCCCTAGGGGTAGGGGATGGCTACACCTTC.

The chain is built from TRBV3-1 (or the pseudogene TRBV3-2) and TRBJ1-1, with 10 bases fitting TRBD1. In germline, CDR1 is LGHDT, CDR2 YNNKEL (reference sequence). The length of the CDR3 is 17 residues. The trim removed 4 bases at V and 5 bases at J, leaving 13 bases unmatched. CDR3 nucleotides: TGTGCCAGCAGCCTTTCGGACAGGGGGGTATTAGGAACTGAAGCTTTCTTT. This translates into CASSLSDRGVLGTEAFF.

The chain couples TRBV7-6 to TRBJ1-5; 11 bases are shared with TRBD1. J lost 6 bases, V lost 2 bases, and 9 bases had no gene match. In germline, CDR1 is SGHVS, CDR2 FNYEAQ. The CDR3 contains 17 residues. DNA for the CDR3: TGTGCCAGCAGCTTATTTCGGACAGGGGGCGCGGGTCAGCCCCAGCATTTT. Its protein product is CASSLFRTGGAGQPQHF. The full variable domain, completed using reference TRBV7-6 and TRBJ1-5, is GAGVSQSPRYKVTKRGQDVALRCDPISGHVSLYWYRQALGQGPEFLTYFNYEAQQDKSGLPNDRFSAERPEGSISTLTIQRTEQRDSAMYRCASSLFRTGGAGQPQHFGDGTRLSIL.

V gene TRBV4-2 combines with J gene TRBJ2-7; D might be TRBD1 (5 bases). V was clipped by 0 bases and J by 3 bases, with 15 bases between them. CDR3 length equals 16 residues. Germline-derived CDR1 and CDR2 are LGHNA and YNFKEQ. The CDR3 nucleotides read TGTGCCAGCAGCCAAGAAGTAACAGGAGATATCTACGAGCAGTACTTC. This codes for CASSQEVTGDIYEQYF.

This rearrangement joins TRBV7-8 to TRBJ2-6; D might be TRBD1 (7 bases). V was clipped by 3 bases and J by 0 bases, with 12 bases between them. The CDR3 has 17 amino acids. CDR1 and CDR2 from the germline V gene are SGHVS and FQNEAQ. CDR3 sequence: CASSLGGQRSGANVLTF. In DNA, the CDR3 is TGTGCCAGCAGCTTGGGGGGACAGCGCTCTGGGGCCAACGTCCTGACTTTC.

The J gene is TRBJ2-5, the V gene TRBV15, with TRBD2 matching 9 bases. The CDR3 has 16 amino acids. Germline loops: CDR1 LNHNV, CDR2 YYDKDF (reference sequence). The V and J ends lost 0 bases and 4 bases, in that order; junction bases with no gene match: 6. CDR3 protein: CATSRDGSGRRETQYF. The CDR3 coding sequence is TGTGCCACCAGCAGAGACGGTAGCGGGAGAAGAGAGACCCAGTACTTC.

The chain carries TRBV12-5 and TRBJ2-7, with a tentative D call TRBD1 (6 bases). The V gene's germline CDR1 is LGHNT and CDR2 FRNRAP. The CDR3 sequence is 12 residues long. V was pared by 4 bases and J by 5 bases, with 9 bases between. CDR3: CASGSQGHEQYF. As DNA, the CDR3 is TGTGCTAGTGGTTCACAGGGCCACGAGCAGTACTTC.

V usage is TRBV6-5 and J usage is TRBJ2-7; D tentatively reads TRBD1 or TRBD2 (5 bases each). CDR3 length: 12 amino acids. Germline CDR1 and CDR2: MNHEY and SVGAGI. V was clipped by 0 bases and J by 8 bases, with 8 bases between them. DNA for the CDR3: TGTGCCAGCAGTTACTCAGGGGAGAAGCAGTACTTC. It yields the protein CASSYSGEKQYF.

The rearrangement links TRBV29-1 to TRBJ2-7; D may be TRBD1 (6 bases). Germline V gene lookup returns CDR1 SQVTM and CDR2 ANQGSEA. Deletions cut 7 bases from V and 2 bases from J, with 12 bases between. The CDR3 covers 12 residues. CDR3 sequence reads: CSGDPGAYEQYF. CDR3 nucleotide sequence: TGCAGCGGTGACCCAGGGGCCTACGAGCAGTACTTC.

The chain has TRBV2 and TRBJ1-5; 10 bases fit TRBD1. This CDR3 contains 18 residues. The ends lost 5 bases at V and 5 bases at J; junction bases unmatched: 15. CDR1 is SNHLY, CDR2 FYNNEI, per germline. The CDR3 spells CASSHKGDRGREYQPQHF. The CDR3 nucleotides are TGTGCCAGCAGTCATAAAGGAGACAGGGGGCGCGAATATCAGCCCCAGCATTTT.

This clone was recorded once. V and J are TRBV14 and TRBJ2-1; TRBD2 aligns across 7 bases. V dropped 4 bases and J dropped 3; count of bases not matched to a gene: 6. There are 15 residues in the CDR3. Germline values: CDR1 SGHDN, CDR2 FVKESK. Here the CDR3 DNA reads TGTGCCAGCAGCCCCGGACTAGTCGACTACAATGAGCAGTTCTTC. Its protein is CASSPGLVDYNEQFF. The whole variable domain, filled in from reference TRBV14 and TRBJ2-1, reads EAGVTQFPSHSVIEKGQTVTLRCDPISGHDNLYWYRRVMGKEIKFLLHFVKESKQDESGMPNNRFLAERTGGTYSTLKVQPAELEDSGVYFCASSPGLVDYNEQFFGPGTRLTVL.

The chain links TRBV2 to TRBJ1-6; 7 positions match TRBD1. The CDR3 runs 15 residues. Germline V gives CDR1 SNHLY, CDR2 FYNNEI. The trim removed 4 bases at V and 5 bases at J, leaving 5 bases unmatched. In DNA form, the CDR3 reads TGTGCCAGCAGTGCGACAGGGATTCATAATTCACCCCTCCACTTT. This translates into CASSATGIHNSPLHF.

J is TRBJ1-3 and V is TRBV9; unclear D gene. V was pared by 6 bases and J by 0 bases, with 10 bases between. In germline, CDR1 is SGDLS, CDR2 YYNGEE. The CDR3 totals 14 residues. As DNA, the CDR3 is TGTGCCAGCACCACAGAACACTCTGGAAACACCATATATTTT. It translates to CASTTEHSGNTIYF.

The chain couples TRBV20-1 to TRBJ1-4; tentatively, D is TRBD1 (6 bases). Trimming removed 3 bases from V and 8 bases from J, with 19 bases in between. Germline lookup yields CDR1 DFQATT and CDR2 SNEGSKA (reference sequence). The CDR3 consists of 15 residues. CDR3 region: CSASGQGHLREKLFF. The CDR3 coding sequence is TGCAGTGCTAGTGGCCAGGGGCATCTCAGGGAAAAACTGTTTTTT.

This chain connects TRBV4-1 to TRBJ2-2; 12 nucleotides match TRBD2. CDR1 and CDR2 from the germline V gene are MGHRA and YSYEKL. The CDR3 sequence is 17 residues long. V dropped 3 bases and J dropped 4; count of bases not matched to a gene: 6. This CDR3 is CASSQVTSGRSTGELFF. The CDR3 DNA reads TGCGCCAGCAGCCAGGTGACTAGCGGGAGAAGCACCGGGGAGCTGTTTTTT.

A single count supports this clone. CDR3 nucleotides: TGCGCCAGCACCACAACACCGAACACTGAAGCTTTCTTT. The encoded protein is CASTTTPNTEAFF. The chain links TRBV5-1 to TRBJ1-1; D is unresolved. The germline V and J ends were trimmed by 6 bases and 1 base, with 10 bases remaining between them. Germline lookup yields CDR1 SGHRS and CDR2 YFSETQ. There are 13 residues in the CDR3.

The CDR3, as DNA: TGTGCCAGTAGTGCGCCGGGTCTTAAGAATGAAAAACTGTTTTTT. It codes for CASSAPGLKNEKLFF. This rearrangement joins TRBV19 to TRBJ1-4; D gene uncertain. The V end lost 5 bases, the J end lost 5 bases, and 15 bases lay between the germline ends. Germline V gene sequence: CDR1 LNHDA, CDR2 SQIVND (reference sequence). The CDR3 spans 15 residues.

This sequence joins TRBV28 and TRBJ2-1; 8 nucleotides line up with TRBD1. V lost 5 bases to trimming and J lost 2 bases; unmatched junction nucleotides: 8. CDR3 size: 16 residues. The germline CDR1 and CDR2 sequences are MDHEN and SYDVKM. The CDR3 sequence: CASSATNRGAYNEQFF. The CDR3 DNA reads TGTGCCAGCAGTGCCACTAACAGGGGGGCCTACAATGAGCAGTTCTTC.